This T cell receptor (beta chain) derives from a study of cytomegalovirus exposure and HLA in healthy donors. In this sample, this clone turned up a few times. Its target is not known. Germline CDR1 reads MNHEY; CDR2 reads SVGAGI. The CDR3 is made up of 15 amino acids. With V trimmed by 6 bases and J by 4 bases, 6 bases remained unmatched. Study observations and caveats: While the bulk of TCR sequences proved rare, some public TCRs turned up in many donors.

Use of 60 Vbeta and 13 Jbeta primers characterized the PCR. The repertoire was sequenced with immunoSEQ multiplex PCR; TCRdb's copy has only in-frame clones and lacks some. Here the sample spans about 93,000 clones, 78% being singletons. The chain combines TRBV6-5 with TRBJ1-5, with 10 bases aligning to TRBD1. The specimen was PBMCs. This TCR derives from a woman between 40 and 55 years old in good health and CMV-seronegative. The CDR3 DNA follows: TGTGCCAGCAGACCGGGACAGGGGAGGAATCAGCCCCAGCATTTT. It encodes CASRPGQGRNQPQHF.